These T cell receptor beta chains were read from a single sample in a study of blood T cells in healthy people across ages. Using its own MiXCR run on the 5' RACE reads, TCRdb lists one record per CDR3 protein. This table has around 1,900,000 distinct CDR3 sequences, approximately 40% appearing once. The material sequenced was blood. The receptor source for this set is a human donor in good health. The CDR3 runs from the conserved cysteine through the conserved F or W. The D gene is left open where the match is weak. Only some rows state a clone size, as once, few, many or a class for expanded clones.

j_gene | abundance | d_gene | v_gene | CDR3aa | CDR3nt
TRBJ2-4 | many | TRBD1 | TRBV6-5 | CATSDRLTPTKNIQYF | TGTGCCACCTCGGACAGGTTGACGCCCACCAAAAACATTCAGTACTTC
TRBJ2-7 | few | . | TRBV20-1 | CSASGGRGTYEQYF | TGCAGTGCCTCAGGGGGGCGAGGCACCTACGAGCAGTACTTC
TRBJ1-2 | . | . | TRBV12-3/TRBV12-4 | CASSFGPGRIGGYTF | TGTGCCAGCAGTTTCGGGCCCGGACGGATCGGAGGCTACACCTTC
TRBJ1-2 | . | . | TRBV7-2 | CASSLARARGGYTF | TGTGCCAGCAGCTTAGCCAGGGCCAGGGGAGGCTACACCTTC
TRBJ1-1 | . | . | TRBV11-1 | CASSLAHYGTKNTEAFF | TGTGCCAGCAGCTTAGCGCACTACGGGACCAAGAACACTGAAGCTTTCTTT
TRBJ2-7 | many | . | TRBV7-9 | CASSPRDTSYEQYF | TGTGCCAGCAGCCCTCGGGACACCTCCTACGAGCAGTACTTC
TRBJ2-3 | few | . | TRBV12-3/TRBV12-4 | CASSSLPGHPTDTQYF | TGTGCCAGCAGTTCCCTACCGGGACACCCTACAGATACGCAGTATTTT
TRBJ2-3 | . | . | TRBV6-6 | CASSYSNNGLLDTRYF | TGTGCCAGCAGTTACTCCAACAATGGCCTATTAGATACGCGGTATTTT
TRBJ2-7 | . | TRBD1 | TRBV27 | CASSWGQGNHEQYF | TGTGCCAGCAGTTGGGGACAGGGGAACCACGAGCAGTACTTC
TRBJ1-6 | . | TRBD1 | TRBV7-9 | CASSPTTGVNSPLHF | TGTGCCAGCAGCCCAACCACAGGGGTAAATTCACCCCTCCACTTT
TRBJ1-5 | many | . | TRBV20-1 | CSATPSVRGLNQPQHF | TGCAGTGCTACCCCAAGTGTAAGGGGTCTAAATCAGCCCCAGCATTTT
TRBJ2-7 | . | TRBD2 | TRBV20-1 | CSKISLARAYEQYF | TGCAGTAAGATTTCACTAGCGAGGGCCTACGAGCAGTACTTC
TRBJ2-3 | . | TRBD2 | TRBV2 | CASSPGTSGEADTQYF | TGTGCCAGCAGTCCCGGGACTAGCGGGGAAGCAGATACGCAGTATTTT
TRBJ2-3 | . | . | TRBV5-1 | CASSSSRPEDTQYF | TGCGCCAGCAGCTCCTCGAGGCCGGAAGATACGCAGTATTTT
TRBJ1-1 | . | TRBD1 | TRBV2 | CASSETGWLEAFF | TGTGCCAGCAGTGAGACAGGGTGGCTCGAAGCTTTCTTT
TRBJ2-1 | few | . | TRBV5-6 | CASSLVRSGDLGNEQFF | TGTGCCAGCAGCTTGGTTCGTTCAGGGGATCTAGGCAATGAGCAGTTCTTC
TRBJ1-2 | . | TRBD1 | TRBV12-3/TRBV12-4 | CASSWTGTGGYGYTF | TGTGCCAGCAGTTGGACCGGGACAGGGGGCTATGGCTACACCTTC
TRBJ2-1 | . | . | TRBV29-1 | CSVEDLGSSSYNEQFF | TGCAGCGTTGAAGATCTAGGCTCAAGCTCCTACAATGAGCAGTTCTTC
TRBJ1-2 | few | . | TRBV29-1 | CSVVTGVGYTF | TGCAGCGTTGTCACAGGTGTTGGCTACACCTTC
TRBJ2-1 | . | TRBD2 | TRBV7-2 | CASSLGMLAGGQFF | TGTGCCAGCAGCTTAGGAATGCTAGCGGGGGGTCAGTTCTTC
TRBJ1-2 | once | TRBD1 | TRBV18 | CASSPLDRGTSNYGYTF | TGTGCCAGCTCACCGCTAGACAGGGGTACTTCTAACTATGGCTACACCTTC
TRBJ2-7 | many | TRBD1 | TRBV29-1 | CSAFRDRIYEQYF | TGCAGCGCCTTCCGGGACAGAATCTACGAGCAGTACTTC
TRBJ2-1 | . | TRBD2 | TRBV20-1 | CSATKTGGAGNEQFF | TGCAGTGCAACTAAAACCGGGGGGGCTGGCAATGAGCAGTTCTTC
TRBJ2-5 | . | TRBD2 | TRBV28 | CASSLERGPETQYF | TGTGCCAGCAGTCTAGAGCGGGGTCCAGAGACCCAGTACTTC
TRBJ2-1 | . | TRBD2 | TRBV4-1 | CASSRLSGGPYNEQFF | TGCGCCAGCAGCCGACTTAGCGGGGGGCCGTACAATGAGCAGTTCTTC